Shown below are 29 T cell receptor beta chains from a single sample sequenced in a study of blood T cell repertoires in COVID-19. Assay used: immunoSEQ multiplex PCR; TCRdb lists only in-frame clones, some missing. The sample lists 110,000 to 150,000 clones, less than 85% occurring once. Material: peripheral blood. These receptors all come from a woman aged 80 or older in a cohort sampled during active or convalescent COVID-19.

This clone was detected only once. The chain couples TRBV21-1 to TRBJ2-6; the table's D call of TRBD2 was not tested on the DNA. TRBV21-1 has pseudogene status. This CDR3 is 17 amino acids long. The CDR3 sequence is CASSKIPPRDGANVLTF. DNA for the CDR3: TGTGCCAGCAGCAAAATCCCACCCCGGGATGGGGCCAACGTCCTGACTTTC.

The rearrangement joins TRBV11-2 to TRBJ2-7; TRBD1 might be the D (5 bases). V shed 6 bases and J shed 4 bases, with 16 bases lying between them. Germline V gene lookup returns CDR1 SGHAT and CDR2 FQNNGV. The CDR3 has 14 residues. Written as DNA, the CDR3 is TGTGCCAGCAGGACTCCGGGCTACAGGTACGAGCAGTACTTC. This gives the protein CASRTPGYRYEQYF.

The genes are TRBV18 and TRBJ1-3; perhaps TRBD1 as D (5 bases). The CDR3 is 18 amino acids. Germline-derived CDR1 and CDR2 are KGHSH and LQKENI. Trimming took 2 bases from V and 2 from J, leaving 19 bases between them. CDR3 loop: CASSPILITGLPGNTIYF. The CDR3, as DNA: TGTGCCAGCTCACCAATACTGATCACAGGATTGCCTGGAAACACCATATATTTT.

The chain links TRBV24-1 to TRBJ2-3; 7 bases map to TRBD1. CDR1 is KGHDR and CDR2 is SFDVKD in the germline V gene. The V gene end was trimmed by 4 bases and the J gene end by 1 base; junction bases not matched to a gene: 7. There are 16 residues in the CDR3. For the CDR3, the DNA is TGTGCCACCAGTGACCGGGGACAGAGGGGCACAGATACGCAGTATTTT. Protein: CATSDRGQRGTDTQYF.

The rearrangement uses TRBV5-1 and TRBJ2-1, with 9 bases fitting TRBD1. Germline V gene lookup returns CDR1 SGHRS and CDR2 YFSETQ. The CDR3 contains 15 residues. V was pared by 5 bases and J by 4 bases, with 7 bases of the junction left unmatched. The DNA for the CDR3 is TGCGCCAGCAGGCCCACAGGGGGCGCGTACAATGAGCAGTTCTTC. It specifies CASRPTGGAYNEQFF.

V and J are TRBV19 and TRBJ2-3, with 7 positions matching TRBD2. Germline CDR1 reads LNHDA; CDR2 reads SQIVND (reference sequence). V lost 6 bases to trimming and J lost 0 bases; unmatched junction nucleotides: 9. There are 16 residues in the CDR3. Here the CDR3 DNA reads TGTGCCAGTAGCATGGGGCTTAGCGGGAGCACAGATACGCAGTATTTT. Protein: CASSMGLSGSTDTQYF.

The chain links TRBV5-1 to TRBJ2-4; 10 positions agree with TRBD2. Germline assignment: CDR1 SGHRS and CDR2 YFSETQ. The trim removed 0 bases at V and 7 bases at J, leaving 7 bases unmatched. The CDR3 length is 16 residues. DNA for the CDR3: TGCGCCAGCAGCTTGGGGAGCGGGGGGGCCGGGAACATTCAGTACTTC. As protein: CASSLGSGGAGNIQYF.

The CDR3 loop is CASSSRTRGNTIYF. CDR3 nucleotides: TGTGCCAGCAGCTCCCGGACAAGGGGAAACACCATATATTTT. This chain links TRBV5-6 with TRBJ1-3; tentatively, D is TRBD1 (5 bases). The CDR3 extends over 14 amino acids. Germline V gene lookup returns CDR1 SGHDT and CDR2 YYEEEE. The ends were cut back, 3 bases at V and 4 bases at J, with 11 bases in the middle.

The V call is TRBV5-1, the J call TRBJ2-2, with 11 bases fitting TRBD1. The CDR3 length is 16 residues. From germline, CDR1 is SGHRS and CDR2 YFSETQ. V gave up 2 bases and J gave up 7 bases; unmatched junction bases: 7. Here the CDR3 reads CASSLGQGARGGELFF. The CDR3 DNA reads TGCGCCAGCAGCTTAGGACAGGGGGCGCGTGGCGGGGAGCTGTTTTTT.

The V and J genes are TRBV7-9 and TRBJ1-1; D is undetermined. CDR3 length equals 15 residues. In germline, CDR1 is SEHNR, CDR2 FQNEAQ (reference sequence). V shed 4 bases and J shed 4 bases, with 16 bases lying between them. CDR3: CASSSIHREPTEAFF. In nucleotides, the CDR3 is TGTGCCAGCAGCTCAATCCACCGGGAGCCCACTGAAGCTTTCTTT.

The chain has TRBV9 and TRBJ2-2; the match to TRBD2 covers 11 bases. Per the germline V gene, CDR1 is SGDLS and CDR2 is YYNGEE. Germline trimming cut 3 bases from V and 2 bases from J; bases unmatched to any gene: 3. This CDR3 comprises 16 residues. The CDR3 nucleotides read TGTGCCAGCAGCGCTAGCGGGGGGCTTAACACCGGGGAGCTGTTTTTT. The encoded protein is CASSASGGLNTGELFF.

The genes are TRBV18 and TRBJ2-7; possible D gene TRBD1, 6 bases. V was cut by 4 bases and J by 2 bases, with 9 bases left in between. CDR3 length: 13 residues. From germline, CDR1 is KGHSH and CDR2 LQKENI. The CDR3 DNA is TGTGCCAGCTCACTAGGACAGACCTACGAGCAGTACTTC. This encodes CASSLGQTYEQYF.

The CDR3 here is CASSLARGLTKETQYF. The CDR3, as DNA: TGTGCCAGCAGCTTAGCGCGAGGACTGACAAAAGAGACCCAGTACTTC. The chain has TRBV7-8 and TRBJ2-5, with TRBD2 as a possible D gene (5 bases). There are 16 residues in the CDR3. Per germline, CDR1 SGHVS and CDR2 FQNEAQ. V was trimmed by 0 bases and J by 3 bases, leaving 14 bases between them.

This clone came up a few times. CDR3 sequence: CASSMGQNTEAFF. In DNA form, the CDR3 reads TGTGCCAGCTCGATGGGACAAAACACTGAAGCTTTCTTT. The rearrangement uses TRBV18 and TRBJ1-1; D is perhaps TRBD1 (6 bases). The V end was cut by 6 bases, the J end by 2 bases, with 10 bases between. CDR1 and CDR2 from the germline V gene are KGHSH and LQKENI. The CDR3 has 13 amino acids.

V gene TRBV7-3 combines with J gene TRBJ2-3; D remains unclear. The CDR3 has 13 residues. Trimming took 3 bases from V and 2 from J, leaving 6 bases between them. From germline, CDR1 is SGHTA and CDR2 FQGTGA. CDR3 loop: CASSFDTTDTQYF. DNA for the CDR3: TGTGCCAGCAGCTTCGACACCACAGATACGCAGTATTTT.

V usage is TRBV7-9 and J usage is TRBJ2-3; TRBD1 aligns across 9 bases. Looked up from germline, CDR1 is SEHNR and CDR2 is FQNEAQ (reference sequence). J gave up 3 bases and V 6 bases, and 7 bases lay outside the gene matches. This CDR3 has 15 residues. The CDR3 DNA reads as TGTGCCAGCAGTGCCGGGACAGGGTTAACAGATACGCAGTATTTT. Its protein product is CASSAGTGLTDTQYF.

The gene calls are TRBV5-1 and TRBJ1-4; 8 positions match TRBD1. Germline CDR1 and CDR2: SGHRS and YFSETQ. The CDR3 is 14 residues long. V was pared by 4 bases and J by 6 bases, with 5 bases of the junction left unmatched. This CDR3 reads CASSGTGGDEKLFF. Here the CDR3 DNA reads TGCGCCAGCAGCGGGACAGGCGGCGATGAAAAACTGTTTTTT.

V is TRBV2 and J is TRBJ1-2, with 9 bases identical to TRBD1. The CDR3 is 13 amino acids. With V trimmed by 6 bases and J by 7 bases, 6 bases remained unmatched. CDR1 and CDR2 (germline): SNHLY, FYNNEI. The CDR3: CASRVGQGFGYTF. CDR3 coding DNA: TGTGCCAGCAGAGTGGGACAGGGATTTGGCTACACCTTC.

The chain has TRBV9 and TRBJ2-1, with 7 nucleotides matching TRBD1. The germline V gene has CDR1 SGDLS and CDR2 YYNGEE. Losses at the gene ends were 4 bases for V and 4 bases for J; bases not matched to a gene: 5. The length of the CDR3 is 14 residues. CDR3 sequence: CASSPRTGYNEQFF. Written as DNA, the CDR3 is TGTGCCAGCAGCCCCCGGACAGGATACAATGAGCAGTTCTTC.

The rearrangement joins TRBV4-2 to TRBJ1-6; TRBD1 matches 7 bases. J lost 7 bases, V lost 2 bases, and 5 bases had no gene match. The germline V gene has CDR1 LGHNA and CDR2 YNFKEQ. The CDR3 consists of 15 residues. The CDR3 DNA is TGTGCCAGCAGCCAATACGACAGGGACAATTCACCCCTCCACTTT. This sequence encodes CASSQYDRDNSPLHF.

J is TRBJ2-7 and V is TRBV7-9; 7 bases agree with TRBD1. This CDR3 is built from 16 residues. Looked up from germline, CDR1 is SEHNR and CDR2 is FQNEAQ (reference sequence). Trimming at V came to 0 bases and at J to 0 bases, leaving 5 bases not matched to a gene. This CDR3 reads CASSLAGTESSYEQYV. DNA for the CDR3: TGTGCCAGCAGCTTAGCCGGGACAGAAAGCTCCTACGAGCAGTACGTC.

The CDR3 bases are TGCGCCAGCAGCCAAGGAGTGGAAGAGACCCAGTACTTC. Translating gives CASSQGVEETQYF. The chain has TRBV4-1 and TRBJ2-5; D is unresolved. Trimming shortened V by 1 base and J by 3 bases, and 6 bases separated the two germline ends. The germline V gene has CDR1 MGHRA and CDR2 YSYEKL. The CDR3 has 13 amino acids.

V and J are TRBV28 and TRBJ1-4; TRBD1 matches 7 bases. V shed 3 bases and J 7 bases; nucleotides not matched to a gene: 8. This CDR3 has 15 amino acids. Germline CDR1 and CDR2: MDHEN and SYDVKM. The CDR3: CASSLEGAGGEKLFF. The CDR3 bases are TGTGCCAGCAGTTTGGAGGGGGCCGGGGGTGAAAAACTGTTTTTT.

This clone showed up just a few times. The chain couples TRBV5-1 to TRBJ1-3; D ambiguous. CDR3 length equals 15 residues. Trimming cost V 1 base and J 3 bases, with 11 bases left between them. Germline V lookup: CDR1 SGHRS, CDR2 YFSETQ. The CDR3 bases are TGCGCCAGCAGCTTGAGTTCAGGCTTTGGAAACACCATATATTTT. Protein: CASSLSSGFGNTIYF.

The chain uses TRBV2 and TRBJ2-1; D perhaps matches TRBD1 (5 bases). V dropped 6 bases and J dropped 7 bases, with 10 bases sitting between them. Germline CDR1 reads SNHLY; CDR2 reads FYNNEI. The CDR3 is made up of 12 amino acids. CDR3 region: CASSSQGNEQFF. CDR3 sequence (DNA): TGTGCCAGCAGCTCCCAGGGAAATGAGCAGTTCTTC.

The CDR3 spells CASGLFRASEAFF. The DNA of the CDR3 is TGTGCTAGTGGTTTGTTCAGGGCTTCTGAAGCTTTCTTT. V and J are TRBV12-5 and TRBJ1-1; tentatively, D is TRBD1 (5 bases). Trimming took off 2 bases at V and 6 bases at J, with 10 bases between the two ends. Germline-derived CDR1 and CDR2 are LGHNT and FRNRAP. This CDR3 region has 13 residues.

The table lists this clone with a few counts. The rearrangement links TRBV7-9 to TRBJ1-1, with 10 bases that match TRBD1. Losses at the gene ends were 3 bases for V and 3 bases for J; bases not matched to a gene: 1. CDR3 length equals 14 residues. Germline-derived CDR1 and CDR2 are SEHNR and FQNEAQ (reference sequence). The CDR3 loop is CASSLGQGYTEAFF. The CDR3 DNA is TGTGCCAGCAGCTTGGGACAGGGGTACACTGAAGCTTTCTTT.

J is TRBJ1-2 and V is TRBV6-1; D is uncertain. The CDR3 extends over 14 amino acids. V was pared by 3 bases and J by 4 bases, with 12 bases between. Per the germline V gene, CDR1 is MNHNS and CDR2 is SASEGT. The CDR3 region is CASSDEWHSYGYTF. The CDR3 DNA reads TGTGCCAGCAGTGATGAGTGGCACAGCTATGGCTACACCTTC.

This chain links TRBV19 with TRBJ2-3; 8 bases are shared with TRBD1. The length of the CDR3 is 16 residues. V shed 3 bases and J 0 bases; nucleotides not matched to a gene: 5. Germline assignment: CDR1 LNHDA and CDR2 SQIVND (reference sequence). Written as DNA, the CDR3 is TGTGCCAGTAGTATTAGTACAGGGGGTAGCACAGATACGCAGTATTTT. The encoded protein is CASSISTGGSTDTQYF.